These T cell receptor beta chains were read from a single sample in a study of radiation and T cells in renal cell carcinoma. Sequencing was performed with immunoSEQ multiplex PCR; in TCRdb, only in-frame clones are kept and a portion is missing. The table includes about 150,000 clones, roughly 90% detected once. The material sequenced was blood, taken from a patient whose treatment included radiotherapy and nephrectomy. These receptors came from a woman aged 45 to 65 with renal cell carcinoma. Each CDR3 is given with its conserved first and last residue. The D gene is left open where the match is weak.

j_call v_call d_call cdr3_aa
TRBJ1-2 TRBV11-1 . CASSSSGTGNYGYTF
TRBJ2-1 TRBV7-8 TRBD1 CASSQKPGQGKFF
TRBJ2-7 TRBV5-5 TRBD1 CASSLVGQGAYEQYF
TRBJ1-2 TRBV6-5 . CASVGSLGYTF
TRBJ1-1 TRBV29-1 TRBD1 CSVSSPQGVNTEAFF
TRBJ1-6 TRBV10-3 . CAISERTDNSPLHF
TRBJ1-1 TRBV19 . CASQTVPGGYTEAFF
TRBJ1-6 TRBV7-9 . CASSSSGGRLNSPLHF
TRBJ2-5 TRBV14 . CASSQDLGGGETQYF
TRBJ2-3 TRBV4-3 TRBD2 CASSRGLVGTDTQYF
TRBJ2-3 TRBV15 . CATSRGTRVTSTDTQYF
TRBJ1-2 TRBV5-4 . CASSPRVLWDYGYTF
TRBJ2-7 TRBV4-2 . CASSQDLNPSYEQYF
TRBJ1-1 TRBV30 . CAWSRTGPYTEAFF
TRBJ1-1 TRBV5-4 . CASSLVQQRVTEAFF
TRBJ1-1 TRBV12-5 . CASGPGGNTEAFF
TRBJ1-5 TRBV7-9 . CASSLVGGVNQPQHF
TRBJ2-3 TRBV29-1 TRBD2 CSVVGSGGAPDTQYF
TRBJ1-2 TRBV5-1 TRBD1 CASSPTGEGAYGYTF
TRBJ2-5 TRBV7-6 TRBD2 CASSLSAGGRETQYF
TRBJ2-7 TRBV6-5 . CASRSTLEQYF
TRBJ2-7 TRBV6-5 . CASSYRGPYEQYF
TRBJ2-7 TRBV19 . CASTPSGASNSYEQYF
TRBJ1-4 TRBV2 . CASENRVNEKLFF
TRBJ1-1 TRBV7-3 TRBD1 CASSFGRGQGDEAFF
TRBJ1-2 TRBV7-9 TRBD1 CASSSTTGQGVYGYTF
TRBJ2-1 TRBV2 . CASSDYLYNEQFF
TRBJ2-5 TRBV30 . CAWSLLRGAAETQYF
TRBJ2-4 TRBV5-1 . CASSLAGRPAANIQYF
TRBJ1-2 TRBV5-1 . CASSSHGEYGYTF
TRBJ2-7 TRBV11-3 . CASSLGPGREQYF
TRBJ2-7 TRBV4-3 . CASSQYLAGTYEQYF
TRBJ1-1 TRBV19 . CASTGMNTEAFF
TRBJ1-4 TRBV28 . CASSSPAARNEKLFF